Presented here are 5 T cell receptor beta chains from one specimen sequenced in a study of shared clonotypes between healthy human individuals (TCRdb year 2020). The method was the immunoSEQ multiplex PCR assay. As stored in TCRdb, this immuneACCESS dataset retains in-frame rearrangements with V and J assigned. A fraction of the clones does not appear; measured against another copy, unresolved V genes explain less than half of the discrepancy, and the remainder lacks a known reason. A total of over 1.5 million clones appear in this sample, approximately 98% of them only once. Jointly, the top ten make up about 0.4% of the sample. The source material was naive CD4+ T cells sorted from blood. Sample cell subset or site, as interpreted from the label and publication: CD45RA+ positively selected. All receptors derive from a man in his thirties or forties in good health.

The V call is TRBV27, the J call TRBJ2-1; 11 bases are a match to TRBD2. The length of the CDR3 is 15 residues. V dropped 6 bases and J dropped 3; count of bases not matched to a gene: 4. Germline CDR1 is MNHEY and CDR2 is SMNVEV (reference sequence). In DNA, the CDR3 is TGTGCCAGCAGGTTAACTAGCGGGGGCTACAATGAGCAGTTCTTC. This codes for CASRLTSGGYNEQFF.

The J gene is TRBJ1-2, the V gene TRBV9; D ambiguous. This CDR3 has 19 residues. The ends were cut back, 4 bases at V and 0 bases at J, with 25 bases in the middle. Germline assignment: CDR1 SGDLS and CDR2 YYNGEE. The CDR3 DNA reads as TGTGCCAGCAGCCCTCATGTCCCTCAAGGCTACCGATCTAACTATGGCTACACCTTC. As protein: CASSPHVPQGYRSNYGYTF.

V is TRBV5-1 and J is TRBJ2-3, with 15 bases matching TRBD2. In germline, CDR1 is SGHRS, CDR2 YFSETQ. J lost 3 bases, V lost 4 bases, and 6 bases had no gene match. The length of the CDR3 is 17 residues. The CDR3 sequence is CASSIGTSGRRTDTQYF. CDR3 bases: TGCGCCAGCAGCATCGGGACTAGCGGGAGGAGGACAGATACGCAGTATTTT.

Only a few counts were recorded for this clone. Here the CDR3 DNA reads TGTGCCAGCAGCCACCGGTCCTCTGGAAACACCATATATTTT. This encodes CASSHRSSGNTIYF. J is TRBJ1-3 and V is TRBV13; D is unresolved. The CDR3 spans 14 residues. With 5 bases removed from V and 0 bases from J, the gap between germline ends came to 8 bases. Germline V gene data show CDR1 as PRHDT and CDR2 as FYEKMQ (reference sequence).

Comment on this clone: The sample holds other DNA sequences that translate to the same CDR3. The chain uses TRBV9 and TRBJ1-2; D is possibly TRBD1 (5 bases). Looked up from germline, CDR1 is SGDLS and CDR2 is YYNGEE. V lost 2 bases and J 0 bases, leaving 11 bases between the germline ends. The CDR3 totals 15 residues. CDR3 in DNA: TGTGCCAGCAGCGTTACAGGAGGTCCTAACTATGGCTACACCTTC. Its translation: CASSVTGGPNYGYTF.